This is a list of T cell receptor beta chains from one sample in a study of human T cells and chemical hapten exposure. MiXCR, run by TCRdb on the RACE reads, gives a single entry per CDR3 protein. In the table there are 80,000 to 100,000 distinct CDR3 sequences, 11% of which are singletons. The sample here was whole blood, taken in connection with sensitization to the hapten diphenylcyclopropenone (DPC). These receptors were collected from a woman aged 55-70 years with alopecia areata. Some clones in this sample may be carry-over from other donors' samples. Each CDR3 is given with its conserved first and last residue. The D gene is left open where the match is weak. The size entry is marked missing in some rows and otherwise reads once, few, many or a size class.

J	V	D	size	DNA	CDR3
TRBJ2-1	TRBV10-3	TRBD1	many	TGTGCCATCAGCGGGACAGGGGCTGAGCAGTTCTTC	CAISGTGAEQFF
TRBJ2-2	TRBV15	-	few	TGTGCCACCAGCCTTCTTACTAGTCCGGCCGGGGAGCTGTTTTTT	CATSLLTSPAGELFF
TRBJ1-1	TRBV12-3/TRBV12-4	TRBD1	few	TGTGCCAGCAGCCGGACAGGGCGGGGGGCAGATACTGAAGCTTTCTTT	CASSRTGRGADTEAFF
TRBJ2-3	TRBV4-2	-	few	TGTGCCAGCAGCCAAGATGGGGGGGGGCGCGGAGATACGCAGTATTTT	CASSQDGGGRGDTQYF
TRBJ2-1	TRBV5-6	-	few	TGTGCCAGCAGCTTGATGCAGGTCCGCCCCTACAATGAGCAGTTCTTC	CASSLMQVRPYNEQFF
TRBJ2-3	TRBV20-1	TRBD2	-	TGCAGTGCTAGAGAAGAAAGCGGGGTGGGCACAGATACGCAGTATTTT	CSAREESGVGTDTQYF
TRBJ1-5	TRBV6-1	TRBD1	-	TGTGCCAGCAGCCACAGGGGACAGCCCCAGCATTTT	CASSHRGQPQHF
TRBJ2-3	TRBV5-1	-	many	TGCGCCAGCAGCTTGAGCGGTCACGCAGATACGCAGTATTTT	CASSLSGHADTQYF
TRBJ1-5	TRBV6-1	-	-	TGTGCCAGCAGTGAGTTTTGGGATAGCAATCAGCCCCAGCATTTT	CASSEFWDSNQPQHF
TRBJ1-6	TRBV7-3	-	-	TGTGCCAGCAGCCCCCAGTTGGGTTCACCCCACCACTTT	CASSPQLGSPHHF
TRBJ1-2	TRBV10-3	-	few	TGTGCCATCAGTGAGTTACGGAGGACTAACTATGGCTACACCTTC	CAISELRRTNYGYTF
TRBJ1-6	TRBV10-3	-	few	TGTGCCATCAGTGACAGGGGCTCCTATAATTCACCCCTCCATTTT	CAISDRGSYNSPLHF
TRBJ2-7	TRBV5-8	TRBD1	many	TGTGCCAGCAGCACCGGGACAGGGGGCTACTACGAGCAGTACTTC	CASSTGTGGYYEQYF
TRBJ2-5	TRBV7-8	-	many	TGTGCCAGCAGCTTAGAGTTCCGTCTCGGAGGGCTACAAGAGACCCAGTACTTC	CASSLEFRLGGLQETQYF
TRBJ2-5	TRBV20-1	-	many	TGCAGTGCTAGACCGGGAACCTTGTACCAAGAGACCCAGTACTTC	CSARPGTLYQETQYF
TRBJ2-6	TRBV2	-	few	TGTGCCAGCACGCCAAACGGTGGGGCCAACGTCCTGACTTTC	CASTPNGGANVLTF
TRBJ2-5	TRBV27	-	many	TGTGCCAGCGGTGGGGGCGGCCAACAAGAGACCCAGTACTTC	CASGGGGQQETQYF
TRBJ2-1	TRBV29-1	-	few	TGCAGCGTTGTACATCAACCGCCTGAGCAGTTCTTC	CSVVHQPPEQFF
TRBJ2-3	TRBV6-5	TRBD2	-	TGTGCCAGCAGTTACTCTCTAGCGGGGGGATATACGCAGTATTTT	CASSYSLAGGYTQYF
TRBJ2-1	TRBV19	TRBD1	-	TGTGCCAGTGGCGGACAGGGTAATCACAATGAGCAGTTCTTC	CASGGQGNHNEQFF
TRBJ1-5	TRBV2	-	many	TGTGCCAGCAACCAGGGCCATAGCAATCAGCCCCAGCATTTT	CASNQGHSNQPQHF
TRBJ2-2	TRBV7-3	-	-	TGTGCCAGCAGCCCCGTCAGTACGAACACCGGGGAGCTGTTTTTT	CASSPVSTNTGELFF
TRBJ1-1	TRBV29-1	-	-	TGCAGCGTTGGGTGGATGGGTGGAGCTTTCTTT	CSVGWMGGAFF
TRBJ2-1	TRBV7-9	-	-	TGTGCCAGCAGCTCCACCAATCCCCACAGAAGCTCCTACAATGAGCAGTTCTTC	CASSSTNPHRSSYNEQFF
TRBJ2-5	TRBV20-1	TRBD2	many	TGCAGTGCTAGGGGGTCGGGGGGCCAAGAGACCCAGTACTTC	CSARGSGGQETQYF
TRBJ2-7	TRBV29-1	-	few	TGCAGCGCCTCGCCCTTAGCCGGCGAGCAGTACTTC	CSASPLAGEQYF
TRBJ2-2	TRBV6-5	-	-	TGTGCCAGCAGTTACTCACAGGCCACCGGGGAGCTGTTTTTT	CASSYSQATGELFF
TRBJ1-5	TRBV12-3/TRBV12-4	TRBD1	many	TGTGCCAGCAGCATCCCGGGACAGGGGGCTGGTCAGCCCCAGCATTTT	CASSIPGQGAGQPQHF
TRBJ2-5	TRBV30	TRBD2	-	TGTGCCTGGAGGCGGGGGGCCCGGGAGACCCAGTACTTC	CAWRRGARETQYF
TRBJ2-3	TRBV6-2/TRBV6-3	TRBD2	many	TGTGCCAGCAGACGCGACCGACGATGGCGGGGGGGCCATGATACGCAGTATTTT	CASRRDRRWRGGHDTQYF
TRBJ1-2	TRBV19	-	many	TGTGCCAGTAATCCTTCAGGTTATTACTATGGCTACACCTTC	CASNPSGYYYGYTF
TRBJ1-1	TRBV21-1	-	-	TGTGCCAGCAGTGGGACAGATGTAGCTTTCTTT	CASSGTDVAFF
TRBJ2-1	TRBV18	-	many	TGTGCCAGCTCACCTTTCGGCCCAGGGTCTGTTCGGTCCTACAATGAGCAGTTCTTC	CASSPFGPGSVRSYNEQFF
TRBJ2-7	TRBV5-4	-	few	TGTGCCAGCAGCTTGGCACAGAGCTACGAGCAGTACTTC	CASSLAQSYEQYF
TRBJ1-1	TRBV11-2	-	-	TGTGCCAGCATAAGGGCGGGGAACACTGAAGCTTTCTTT	CASIRAGNTEAFF
TRBJ2-3	TRBV12-3/TRBV12-4	-	many	TGTGCCAGCGCCCCCCATTTGGGGGGGGGCCTGGATACGCAGTATTTT	CASAPHLGGGLDTQYF
TRBJ2-6	TRBV5-8	-	-	TGTGCCAGCAGCTTGGGCGACACCCTCTCTGGGGCCAACGTCCTGACTTTC	CASSLGDTLSGANVLTF
TRBJ1-2	TRBV29-1	-	few	TGCAGCGTGAGTGGGGGGAATAACTATGGCTACACCTTC	CSVSGGNNYGYTF
TRBJ2-6	TRBV12-3/TRBV12-4	-	-	TGTGCCAGCAGTGTGCCAGGTTACATCTCTGGGGCCAACGTCGTGACTTTC	CASSVPGYISGANVVTF
TRBJ2-7	TRBV7-9	TRBD1	few	TGTGCCAGCAGCCAACAGACAGGGTTTACCTACGAGCAGTACTTC	CASSQQTGFTYEQYF
TRBJ2-3	TRBV10-3	-	-	TGTGTTACGGCTAGCCCCACAGATACGCAGTATTTT	CVTASPTDTQYF
TRBJ2-3	TRBV9	TRBD2	few	TGTGCCAGCAGCGTATCTAGCGGGGTCACCACCGGCACGCAGTATTTT	CASSVSSGVTTGTQYF
TRBJ1-5	TRBV7-9	TRBD1	-	TGTGCCAGCAGTCGACAGGGGTTTCAGCCCCAGCATTTT	CASSRQGFQPQHF
TRBJ2-1	TRBV3-1	-	many	TGTGCCAGCAGCCACGGGCTCTCCTACAATGAGCAGTTCTTC	CASSHGLSYNEQFF
TRBJ1-1	TRBV6-2/TRBV6-3	TRBD1	many	TGTGCCAGCAGCTACGGGACAGTCTATGAAGCTTTCTTT	CASSYGTVYEAFF
TRBJ1-6	TRBV5-1	-	many	TGCGCCAGCAGCGTAGGTCAGGGAGTCCAAAATTCACCCCTCCACTTT	CASSVGQGVQNSPLHF
TRBJ1-1	TRBV20-1	-	many	TGCAGTGCTCTGGGCGGCGCTTTGGGGGACACTGAAGCTTTCTTT	CSALGGALGDTEAFF
TRBJ2-3	TRBV6-2/TRBV6-3	-	many	TGTGCCAGCAGTCGTTGGGGGAGCTCAGATACGCAGTATTTT	CASSRWGSSDTQYF
TRBJ1-2	TRBV29-1	TRBD1	many	TGCAGCGTTGAACCCGGGACAGCGAACTATGGCTACACCTTC	CSVEPGTANYGYTF
TRBJ1-5	TRBV4-2	-	-	TGTGCCAGCAGCCAAGAACAGTATAGCAATCAGCCCCAGCATTTT	CASSQEQYSNQPQHF
TRBJ1-1	TRBV2	TRBD1	few	TGTGCCAGCAGCCCGGACAGGGGTGGGGACACTGAAGCTTTCTTT	CASSPDRGGDTEAFF
TRBJ2-3	TRBV5-1	-	-	TGCGCCAGCAGGGAGGGAGCTCTCAGCACAGATACGCAGTATTTT	CASREGALSTDTQYF
TRBJ1-5	TRBV4-1	-	-	TGCGCCAGCAGTCCTACACAGGGCGCGGGCAATCAGCCCCAGCATTTT	CASSPTQGAGNQPQHF
TRBJ1-1	TRBV12-3/TRBV12-4	-	many	TGTGCCAGCAGTTTGGGCAGGGGTTACACTGAAGCTTTCTTT	CASSLGRGYTEAFF
TRBJ2-1	TRBV7-6	-	-	TGTGCCAGCAGCTTTGAGGGTCGGAGTGAGCAGTTCTTC	CASSFEGRSEQFF